The 17 T cell receptor beta chains in this list originate from one sample, sequenced in a study of blood T cells in healthy people across ages. Primers used in a second PCR of roughly 6 to 12 cycles were a sample-barcoded 5' primer and a J-beta primer mix. Each CDR3 protein gets one entry after TCRdb re-called the 5' RACE reads with MiXCR. This sample yields some 800,000 distinct CDR3 sequences, of which around 43% are seen a single time; roughly 18% belongs to the top ten. The sample was blood. The receptor set was obtained from a man in his 60s in good health.

This clonotype appeared a few times. The rearrangement links TRBV7-4 to TRBJ2-7, with 10 nucleotides matching TRBD2. V was clipped by 5 bases and J by 2 bases; unmatched bases: 9. This CDR3 has 16 residues. Per germline, CDR1 SGHVT and CDR2 SQSDAQ. The CDR3 here is CASSHRTSGDPYEQYF. The CDR3 DNA sequence: TGTGCCAGCAGCCATAGGACTAGCGGAGATCCCTACGAGCAGTACTTC. The full variable domain, rest sourced from reference TRBV7-4 and TRBJ2-7, is GAGVSQSPRYKVAKRGRDVALRCDSISGHVTLYWYRQTLGQGSEVLTYSQSDAQRDKSGRPSGRFSAERPERSVSTLKIQRTEQGDSAVYLCASSHRTSGDPYEQYFGPGTRLTVT.

This clonotype was seen more than once but under ten times. The CDR3: CSAREKTGIQETQYF. The DNA for the CDR3 is TGCAGTGCTAGAGAAAAAACGGGGATACAAGAGACCCAGTACTTC. This rearrangement joins TRBV20-1 to TRBJ2-5, with D possibly matching TRBD2 (5 bases). V was shortened by 0 bases and J by 2 bases, with 13 bases between the two germline ends. The germline gives CDR1 DFQATT, CDR2 SNEGSKA (reference sequence). This CDR3 spans 15 amino acids.

CDR3 protein: CASSPARGYGYTF. The CDR3 coding sequence is TGTGCCAGCTCACCGGCCAGGGGCTATGGCTACACCTTC. The V gene is TRBV18, the J gene TRBJ1-2; perhaps TRBD1 as D (6 bases). V was cut by 3 bases and J by 4 bases, with 9 bases left in between. Germline values: CDR1 KGHSH, CDR2 LQKENI. This CDR3 comprises 13 residues.

The table lists this clonotype with a count of one. This chain joins TRBV29-1 and TRBJ2-1, with D tentatively TRBD1 or TRBD2 (5 bases each). CDR1 SQVTM and CDR2 ANQGSEA come from the germline V gene. Trimming removed 8 bases from V and 7 bases from J, with 9 bases in between. CDR3 length: 10 amino acids. CDR3 in DNA: TGCAGCTCGGGGCTGAATGAGCAGTTCTTC. This codes for CSSGLNEQFF.

The chain recombines TRBV24-1 with TRBJ1-2; D is unresolved. The CDR3 covers 13 residues. Germline loops: CDR1 KGHDR, CDR2 SFDVKD. V lost 4 bases, J lost 5 bases, and 10 bases lay in between. DNA for the CDR3: TGTGCCACCAGTGAGCCCCACGGGTATGGCTACACCTTC. It translates to CATSEPHGYGYTF.

This chain uses TRBV20-1 with TRBJ2-5; D is possibly TRBD1 or TRBD2 (5 bases each). Deletions cut 1 base from V and 5 bases from J, with 17 bases between. The CDR3 contains 15 residues. Germline-derived CDR1 and CDR2 are DFQATT and SNEGSKA (reference sequence). The DNA of the CDR3 is TGCAGTGCTAGAGTTTTCGGCAGGGAGCAGGAGACCCAGTACTTC. Translated, it gives CSARVFGREQETQYF.

This clonotype appeared once. The V gene is TRBV7-9, the J gene TRBJ2-1, with D maybe TRBD2 (5 bases). The last part of the DNA fits TRBJ2-7 better; the J call may be wrong. The CDR3 sequence is 16 residues long. Germline V gives CDR1 SEHNR, CDR2 FQNEAQ (reference sequence). The CDR3: CASSLESGPRPYEQYF. CDR3 in DNA: TGTGCCAGCAGCTTAGAAAGCGGCCCTAGACCCTACGAGCAGTACTTC.

This clonotype was counted once. The chain uses TRBV5-6 and TRBJ2-1; TRBD1 matches 7 bases. V gave up 3 bases and J gave up 10 bases; unmatched junction bases: 13. The CDR3 totals 15 residues. CDR1 and CDR2 (germline): SGHDT, YYEEEE. CDR3 amino acids: CASSSRQGVRYEQFF. The DNA of the CDR3 is TGTGCCAGCAGCTCTCGGCAGGGGGTCCGCTACGAGCAGTTCTTC.

In this sample, this clonotype turned up a few times. The chain joins TRBV7-6 to TRBJ2-3; D is possibly TRBD1 (5 bases). Germline assignment: CDR1 SGHVS and CDR2 FNYEAQ. V lost 5 bases and J lost 6, with 21 bases in between. The CDR3 has 16 amino acids. CDR3 protein: CASSPPGNWDLDTQYF. CDR3 DNA: TGTGCCAGCAGCCCCCCAGGGAATTGGGATCTTGATACGCAGTATTTT.

The chain joins TRBV7-2 to TRBJ2-3; 7 bases fit TRBD1. CDR3 length: 14 residues. Per germline, CDR1 SGHTA and CDR2 FQGNSA. The V and J ends lost 5 bases and 0 bases, in that order; junction bases with no gene match: 2. The CDR3 coding sequence is TGTGCCAGCAGCACGACAGGGAGCACAGATACGCAGTATTTT. Translated, it gives CASSTTGSTDTQYF.

The rearrangement links TRBV7-2 to TRBJ2-5; 7 bases are a match to TRBD2. Germline loops: CDR1 SGHTA, CDR2 FQGNSA. J was trimmed by 5 bases and V by 2 bases; bases with no gene match: 8. The CDR3 loop spans 15 amino acids. CDR3 nucleotide sequence: TGTGCCAGCAGCTTATGGGGTACTAGCGCGGAGACCCAGTACTTC. Translating gives CASSLWGTSAETQYF.

Many counts were recorded for this clonotype. The chain combines TRBV29-1 with TRBJ2-7; perhaps D is TRBD1 or TRBD2 (5 bases each). The CDR3 length is 14 residues. The ends were cut back, 1 base at V and 3 bases at J, with 13 bases in the middle. Germline-derived CDR1 and CDR2 are SQVTM and ANQGSEA. CDR3: CSVEGGDPNYEQYF. The CDR3 region has the DNA TGCAGCGTTGAAGGTGGGGACCCCAACTACGAGCAGTACTTC.

This clonotype was counted a few times. The chain employs TRBV7-8 and TRBJ2-7; no clear D. Germline V CDR1 and CDR2: SGHVS, FQNEAQ. The CDR3 is 12 residues long. V lost 4 bases to trimming and J lost 5 bases, with 9 bases between them. The CDR3 DNA follows: TGTGCCAGCAGCTACAGTGCCCACGAGCAGTACTTC. The encoded protein is CASSYSAHEQYF.

The sample holds a few counts of this clonotype. The chain is built from TRBV2 and TRBJ2-7; no clear D. CDR1 is SNHLY and CDR2 is FYNNEI in the germline V gene. With 1 base removed from V and 3 bases from J, the gap between germline ends came to 4 bases. There are 12 residues in the CDR3. CDR3 sequence: CASSEGGYEQYF. CDR3 nucleotide sequence: TGTGCCAGCAGTGAAGGGGGCTACGAGCAGTACTTC. The full variable domain, in which reference TRBV2 and TRBJ2-7 provide the parts outside the CDR3, is EPEVTQTPSHQVTQMGQEVILRCVPISNHLYFYWYRQILGQKVEFLVSFYNNEISEKSEIFDDQFSVERPDGSNFTLKIRSTKLEDSAMYFCASSEGGYEQYFGPGTRLTVT.

CDR3 amino acids: CASSAGRAGEQFF. The DNA for the CDR3 is TGTGCCAGCAGCGCCGGGCGGGCTGGTGAGCAGTTCTTC. V usage is TRBV11-2 and J usage is TRBJ2-1, with a tentative D call TRBD2 (5 bases). The V end lost 5 bases, the J end lost 9 bases, and 14 bases lay between the germline ends. This CDR3 region has 13 residues. Germline V lookup: CDR1 SGHAT, CDR2 FQNNGV.

As for this clonotype: At one end, the junction sequence differs from germline, possibly due to a read error. V gene TRBV4-3 combines with J gene TRBJ1-5; possible D gene TRBD1, 5 bases. The CDR3 has 14 residues. In germline, CDR1 is LGHNA, CDR2 YSLEER. CDR3 coding DNA: TGTGCCAGCAGCCAAGGGGCAGGGAATCAGCCCCAGCATTTT. Translation gives CASSQGAGNQPQHF.

V usage is TRBV11-2 and J usage is TRBJ1-2; D might be TRBD1 (6 bases). Germline CDR1 reads SGHAT; CDR2 reads FQNNGV. The CDR3 runs 14 residues. The germline V and J ends were trimmed by 5 bases and 5 bases, with 15 bases remaining between them. CDR3 bases: TGTGCCAGCAGCGACTCAGGGGATGGATATGGCTACACCTTC. This encodes CASSDSGDGYGYTF.